This TCR beta chain was captured by sequencing in a study of T cell changes during pregnancy in multiple sclerosis. This clone was counted a few times. Germline CDR1 reads SGDLS; CDR2 reads YYNGEE. V was clipped by 0 bases and J by 2 bases, with 11 bases between them. There are 15 residues in the CDR3. Here immunoSEQ multiplex PCR was the method, and the copy in TCRdb shows in-frame clones only, minus some. Of more than 85,000 clones listed, around nine tenths are singletons. This chain connects TRBV9 to TRBJ1-1; D remains ambiguous. Sequencing was performed on peripheral blood, taken in the second trimester of pregnancy. This receptor was obtained from a female donor with multiple sclerosis, enrolled in a pregnancy study. CDR3 sequence: CASSVASGTNTEAFF. The CDR3 coding sequence is TGTGCCAGCAGCGTAGCTTCGGGAACCAACACTGAAGCTTTCTTT.